This record looks at one TCR beta chain sequence and its context. Its specificity is not known. The data were produced by immunoSEQ multiplex PCR, yet TCRdb's version contains in-frame clones alone and is incomplete. Found here are 140,000 to 150,000 clones, around nine tenths of them singletons; the top ten hold around 3.6%. This sample is part of a study of T cell responses to AZD1222 COVID-19 vaccine. The study's findings and limits: CD4 TCRs linked to vaccination spanned spike, dominating at 160-218 and 743-854. Donors skewed white British and female; clonal diversity was possibly underestimated.

This sample comprised peripheral blood, obtained on day 0 of AZD1222 vaccination. The receptor's source is an adult in good health.

CDR3 sequence: CASSQEAGSPLHF. In DNA form, the CDR3 reads TGCGCCAGCAGCCAAGAGGCGGGGTCACCCCTCCACTTT. This chain joins TRBV4-3 and TRBJ1-6; D is ambiguous. The CDR3 contains 13 residues. Trimming shortened V by 0 bases and J by 10 bases, and 7 bases separated the two germline ends. CDR1 and CDR2 (germline): LGHNA, YSLEER.